This is a list of T cell receptor beta chains from one sample in a study of T cell changes during pregnancy in multiple sclerosis. Produced via immunoSEQ multiplex PCR; TCRdb's table is partial and in-frame only. The table shows 40,000 to 50,000 clones, with approximately 90% occurring only once. The input for sequencing was CD8+ T cells from peripheral blood mononuclear cells, taken in the third trimester of pregnancy. The source is a female donor with multiple sclerosis, enrolled in a pregnancy study. Each CDR3 is given with its conserved first and last residue. The D gene is left open where the match is weak. Size is omitted from some rows. Given values are once, few, many or a class for expanded clones.

v_call: TRBV27
clone_size: -
j_call: TRBJ1-1
cdr3_length: 17
d_call: -
cdr3_aa: CASKPPDSSPRSTEAFF
cdr3_nt: TGTGCCAGCAAGCCCCCTGACAGCTCCCCGAGGAGCACTGAAGCTTTCTTT

v_call: TRBV6-4
clone_size: once
j_call: TRBJ2-1
cdr3_length: 16
d_call: TRBD2
cdr3_aa: CASSDSSSGQAGEQFF
cdr3_nt: TGTGCCAGCAGTGACTCATCTAGCGGGCAAGCCGGTGAGCAGTTCTTC

v_call: TRBV30
clone_size: -
j_call: TRBJ2-3
cdr3_length: 17
d_call: TRBD1
cdr3_aa: CAWTDDSEGANTDTQYF
cdr3_nt: TGTGCCTGGACTGACGACAGCGAGGGGGCCAACACAGATACGCAGTATTTT

v_call: TRBV7-6
clone_size: -
j_call: TRBJ2-3
cdr3_length: 19
d_call: TRBD1
cdr3_aa: CASSPAPGQGTFSTDTQYF
cdr3_nt: TGTGCCAGCAGCCCCGCACCGGGACAGGGAACCTTTAGCACAGATACGCAGTATTTT

v_call: TRBV5-1
clone_size: -
j_call: TRBJ2-7
cdr3_length: 15
d_call: -
cdr3_aa: CASSSNPGFQYEQYF
cdr3_nt: TGCGCCAGCAGCTCAAACCCAGGGTTTCAATACGAGCAGTACTTC

v_call: TRBV28
clone_size: -
j_call: TRBJ2-1
cdr3_length: 16
d_call: -
cdr3_aa: CASTFKAVSSYNEQFF
cdr3_nt: TGTGCCAGCACCTTCAAAGCGGTTAGCTCCTACAATGAGCAGTTCTTC

v_call: TRBV5-1
clone_size: -
j_call: TRBJ2-1
cdr3_length: 17
d_call: TRBD2
cdr3_aa: CASSLVPSGGGWGEQFF
cdr3_nt: TGCGCCAGCAGCTTGGTGCCTAGCGGGGGCGGTTGGGGTGAGCAGTTCTTC

v_call: TRBV7-8
clone_size: -
j_call: TRBJ1-3
cdr3_length: 15
d_call: TRBD1
cdr3_aa: CASSSPDRVRNTIYF
cdr3_nt: TGTGCCAGCAGCTCACCCGACAGGGTGCGAAACACCATATATTTT

v_call: TRBV28
clone_size: -
j_call: TRBJ2-2
cdr3_length: 13
d_call: -
cdr3_aa: CASSGANTGELFF
cdr3_nt: TGTGCCAGCAGCGGGGCGAACACCGGGGAGCTGTTTTTT

v_call: TRBV5-6
clone_size: -
j_call: TRBJ2-7
cdr3_length: 13
d_call: TRBD1
cdr3_aa: CASSLSGGYEQYF
cdr3_nt: TGTGCCAGCAGCTTGTCAGGGGGCTACGAGCAGTACTTC

v_call: TRBV5-4
clone_size: -
j_call: TRBJ1-1
cdr3_length: 14
d_call: -
cdr3_aa: CASPFPCPLGEAFF
cdr3_nt: TGTGCCAGCCCCTTCCCCTGTCCTCTCGGGGAAGCTTTCTTT

v_call: TRBV7-9
clone_size: -
j_call: TRBJ2-5
cdr3_length: 12
d_call: -
cdr3_aa: CASSLWAGGPYF
cdr3_nt: TGTGCCAGCAGCTTATGGGCCGGGGGTCCGTACTTC

v_call: TRBV6-5
clone_size: -
j_call: TRBJ2-1
cdr3_length: 16
d_call: TRBD2
cdr3_aa: CASSYTGLAGGNEQFF
cdr3_nt: TGTGCCAGCAGTTACACCGGACTAGCGGGAGGCAATGAGCAGTTCTTC

v_call: TRBV4-3
clone_size: -
j_call: TRBJ2-7
cdr3_length: 17
d_call: TRBD2
cdr3_aa: CASSQDPGTSGSYEQYF
cdr3_nt: TGCGCCAGCAGCCAAGATCCCGGGACTAGCGGGTCCTACGAGCAGTACTTC

v_call: TRBV7-6
clone_size: -
j_call: TRBJ2-2
cdr3_length: 15
d_call: -
cdr3_aa: CASSFRGGYTGELFF
cdr3_nt: TGTGCCAGCAGCTTTAGGGGGGGGTACACCGGGGAGCTGTTTTTT

v_call: TRBV4-1
clone_size: -
j_call: TRBJ2-1
cdr3_length: 15
d_call: -
cdr3_aa: CASSLPGTASDEQFF
cdr3_nt: TGCGCCAGCAGCTTACCCGGGACTGCCAGCGATGAGCAGTTCTTC

v_call: TRBV30
clone_size: -
j_call: TRBJ1-5
cdr3_length: 14
d_call: TRBD1
cdr3_aa: CAWCPGQVNRPQHF
cdr3_nt: TGTGCCTGGTGTCCCGGACAGGTCAATCGGCCCCAGCATTTT

v_call: TRBV28
clone_size: -
j_call: TRBJ2-7
cdr3_length: 13
d_call: -
cdr3_aa: CASSQGLSYEQYF
cdr3_nt: TGTGCCAGCAGCCAGGGACTTTCCTACGAGCAGTACTTC

v_call: TRBV18
clone_size: -
j_call: TRBJ2-7
cdr3_length: 16
d_call: TRBD1
cdr3_aa: CASSPLGQGVFYEQYF
cdr3_nt: TGTGCCAGCTCACCTTTAGGACAGGGAGTGTTCTACGAGCAGTACTTC

v_call: TRBV6-5
clone_size: -
j_call: TRBJ1-5
cdr3_length: 14
d_call: -
cdr3_aa: CASSYSTAGQPQHF
cdr3_nt: TGTGCCAGCAGTTACTCGACTGCCGGTCAGCCCCAGCATTTT

v_call: TRBV5-6
clone_size: -
j_call: TRBJ1-2
cdr3_length: 15
d_call: TRBD1
cdr3_aa: CASSNYPGQGAGYTF
cdr3_nt: TGTGCCAGCAGCAACTACCCGGGACAGGGGGCCGGCTACACCTTC

v_call: TRBV29-1
clone_size: -
j_call: TRBJ1-2
cdr3_length: 15
d_call: TRBD1
cdr3_aa: CSGTGTGDVLGGYTF
cdr3_nt: TGCAGCGGGACCGGGACAGGAGACGTTCTCGGGGGCTACACCTTC

v_call: TRBV6-6
clone_size: few
j_call: TRBJ1-5
cdr3_length: 13
d_call: -
cdr3_aa: CASSYPGDQPQHF
cdr3_nt: TGTGCCAGCAGTTACCCCGGGGATCAGCCCCAGCATTTT

v_call: TRBV4-2
clone_size: -
j_call: TRBJ2-3
cdr3_length: 17
d_call: TRBD1
cdr3_aa: CASSQDETGAEADTQYF
cdr3_nt: TGTGCCAGCAGCCAAGATGAAACAGGGGCGGAGGCAGATACGCAGTATTTT

v_call: TRBV5-6
clone_size: -
j_call: TRBJ2-7
cdr3_length: 16
d_call: -
cdr3_aa: CASSPPDRGGSYEQYF
cdr3_nt: TGTGCCAGCAGCCCTCCTGATCGGGGTGGTTCCTACGAGCAGTACTTC

v_call: TRBV6-4
clone_size: -
j_call: TRBJ2-3
cdr3_length: 16
d_call: TRBD2
cdr3_aa: CASSGGTSGGTDTQYF
cdr3_nt: TGTGCCAGCAGTGGAGGGACTAGCGGGGGCACAGATACGCAGTATTTT

v_call: TRBV2
clone_size: -
j_call: TRBJ2-7
cdr3_length: 10
d_call: -
cdr3_aa: CASSNYEQYF
cdr3_nt: TGTGCCAGCAGCAACTACGAGCAGTACTTC

v_call: TRBV7-9
clone_size: -
j_call: TRBJ2-1
cdr3_length: 18
d_call: TRBD1
cdr3_aa: CASSTRDRALSLYNEQFF
cdr3_nt: TGTGCCAGCAGCACCCGGGACAGGGCCCTAAGCCTATACAATGAGCAGTTCTTC

v_call: TRBV13
clone_size: -
j_call: TRBJ1-1
cdr3_length: 12
d_call: -
cdr3_aa: CASSIYYTEAFF
cdr3_nt: TGTGCCAGCAGCATTTATTACACTGAAGCTTTCTTT

v_call: TRBV7-3
clone_size: -
j_call: TRBJ2-3
cdr3_length: 14
d_call: TRBD2
cdr3_aa: CASSWGLAGDTQYF
cdr3_nt: TGTGCCAGCAGCTGGGGACTAGCAGGAGATACGCAGTATTTT

v_call: TRBV13
clone_size: once
j_call: TRBJ1-1
cdr3_length: 17
d_call: TRBD1
cdr3_aa: CASSPHPGQLMNTEAFF
cdr3_nt: TGTGCCAGCAGCCCCCATCCGGGACAGCTAATGAACACTGAAGCTTTCTTT

v_call: TRBV7-6
clone_size: -
j_call: TRBJ2-1
cdr3_length: 17
d_call: TRBD2
cdr3_aa: CASSSGTSGGAYNEQFF
cdr3_nt: TGTGCCAGCAGCTCCGGGACTAGCGGGGGGGCTTACAATGAGCAGTTCTTC

v_call: TRBV6-1
clone_size: -
j_call: TRBJ1-1
cdr3_length: 16
d_call: -
cdr3_aa: CASSDGGAKANTEAFF
cdr3_nt: TGTGCCAGCAGTGATGGGGGCGCGAAAGCAAACACTGAAGCTTTCTTT

v_call: TRBV30
clone_size: -
j_call: TRBJ2-3
cdr3_length: 15
d_call: TRBD1
cdr3_aa: CAWSVLGGGTDTQYF
cdr3_nt: TGTGCCTGGAGTGTACTAGGGGGCGGAACAGATACGCAGTATTTT

v_call: TRBV10-3
clone_size: -
j_call: TRBJ2-5
cdr3_length: 12
d_call: -
cdr3_aa: CAISENGETQYF
cdr3_nt: TGTGCCATCAGTGAGAACGGAGAGACCCAGTACTTC

v_call: TRBV10-3
clone_size: -
j_call: TRBJ2-5
cdr3_length: 17
d_call: -
cdr3_aa: CAISDLPPSTPQETQYF
cdr3_nt: TGTGCCATCAGTGACCTCCCCCCTAGCACGCCCCAAGAGACCCAGTACTTC

v_call: TRBV10-3
clone_size: -
j_call: TRBJ2-7
cdr3_length: 14
d_call: TRBD1
cdr3_aa: CAISEQGANDEQYF
cdr3_nt: TGTGCCATCAGTGAGCAGGGGGCAAATGACGAGCAGTACTTC

v_call: TRBV11-3
clone_size: -
j_call: TRBJ1-1
cdr3_length: 15
d_call: -
cdr3_aa: CASSLGPGGNTEAFF
cdr3_nt: TGTGCCAGCAGCTTAGGACCGGGTGGGAACACTGAAGCTTTCTTT

v_call: TRBV13
clone_size: -
j_call: TRBJ2-7
cdr3_length: 14
d_call: -
cdr3_aa: CASSHSPNRDEQYF
cdr3_nt: TGTGCCAGCAGTCATTCGCCAAATCGCGACGAGCAGTACTTC

v_call: TRBV2
clone_size: -
j_call: TRBJ2-3
cdr3_length: 13
d_call: -
cdr3_aa: CASRGLITDTQYF
cdr3_nt: TGTGCCAGCAGGGGACTCATCACAGATACGCAGTATTTT

v_call: TRBV28
clone_size: -
j_call: TRBJ1-4
cdr3_length: 14
d_call: TRBD1
cdr3_aa: CASSPRDRGEKLFF
cdr3_nt: TGTGCCAGCAGTCCCCGGGACAGGGGTGAAAAACTGTTTTTT

v_call: TRBV27
clone_size: -
j_call: TRBJ1-2
cdr3_length: 14
d_call: -
cdr3_aa: CASRAYGQNYGYTF
cdr3_nt: TGTGCCAGCAGGGCATACGGACAGAACTATGGCTACACCTTC

v_call: TRBV27
clone_size: -
j_call: TRBJ2-1
cdr3_length: 14
d_call: TRBD1
cdr3_aa: CASSSDRAYNEQFF
cdr3_nt: TGTGCCAGCAGTTCGGACAGGGCCTACAATGAGCAGTTCTTC

v_call: TRBV5-8
clone_size: once
j_call: TRBJ2-1
cdr3_length: 14
d_call: -
cdr3_aa: CASSLPGSYNEQFF
cdr3_nt: TGTGCCAGCAGCTTGCCAGGCTCCTACAATGAGCAGTTCTTC